A single sample is the source of the 23 T cell receptor beta chains below, sequenced in a study of blood T cells in healthy people across ages. A second roughly 7 to 11 cycle PCR used barcoded and J-beta primers. TCRdb processed the 5' RACE reads anew with MiXCR; each CDR3 protein has one entry. Among 1.5 million to 2 million distinct CDR3 sequences, over 25% were seen once, and the ten largest hold roughly 8%. Material: blood. These receptors were obtained from a woman aged 30 to 39 in good health.

The chain is built from TRBV7-2 and TRBJ2-1; 8 bases agree with TRBD2. The J call is in doubt because the DNA end fits TRBJ2-7 better. Germline CDR1 SGHTA, CDR2 FQGNSA. The CDR3 consists of 14 residues. Here the CDR3 DNA reads TGTGCCACCGCCGGGACTAGTGGGAGCAATGAGCAGTACTTC. As protein: CATAGTSGSNEQYF.

V and J are TRBV5-1 and TRBJ2-3; D is perhaps TRBD1 or TRBD2 (5 bases each). This CDR3 is built from 14 residues. From germline, CDR1 is SGHRS and CDR2 YFSETQ. The V and J ends lost 3 bases and 0 bases respectively, with 8 bases between them. Here the CDR3 DNA reads TGCGCCAGCAGCTGGGGACCGAGCACAGATACGCAGTATTTT. It specifies CASSWGPSTDTQYF.

The chain links TRBV12-3 or TRBV12-4 to TRBJ1-5; D unclear. There are 14 residues in the CDR3. Trimming shortened V by 7 bases and J by 5 bases, and 15 bases separated the two germline ends. CDR3 nucleotide sequence: TGTGCCAGCACCTTATCTGGGAAAGATCAGCCCCAGCATTTT. Translated, it gives CASTLSGKDQPQHF.

V usage is TRBV20-1 and J usage is TRBJ2-2; D possibly corresponds to TRBD2 (6 bases). This CDR3 region has 15 residues. Germline V gene sequence: CDR1 DFQATT, CDR2 SNEGSKA (reference sequence). The germline V and J ends were trimmed by 5 bases and 1 base, with 14 bases remaining between them. CDR3 region: CSAPRAGRNTGELFF. Written as DNA, the CDR3 is TGCAGTGCTCCACGGGCGGGGCGGAACACCGGGGAGCTGTTTTTT.

Notes on this clonotype: A much larger clone differs from this one at a single base, so this may be a read error. V and J are TRBV9 and TRBJ1-2; D is unclear. Germline V gives CDR1 SGDLS, CDR2 YYNGEE. The CDR3 loop spans 12 amino acids. This chain's CDR3 is CTSSVVEEGYTF. DNA for the CDR3: TGTACCAGCAGCGTAGTAGAGGAGGGCTACACCTTC.

The chain joins TRBV20-1 to TRBJ2-2; possible D gene TRBD1, 5 bases. Deletions cut 6 bases from V and 0 bases from J, with 14 bases between. Germline lookup yields CDR1 DFQATT and CDR2 SNEGSKA (reference sequence). The CDR3 sequence is 15 residues long. The DNA of the CDR3 is TGCAGTGCGGCACAGGTTAACGCGAACACCGGGGAGCTGTTTTTT. Translated, it gives CSAAQVNANTGELFF.

The chain joins TRBV5-1 to TRBJ2-1; D is perhaps TRBD2 (5 bases). Germline V gene lookup returns CDR1 SGHRS and CDR2 YFSETQ. With 2 bases removed from V and 6 bases from J, the gap between germline ends came to 18 bases. CDR3 length: 16 amino acids. The CDR3 nucleotides read TGCGCCAGCAGCTTCCGGGAAGGGATAGGCTCCAATGAGCAGTTCTTC. It specifies CASSFREGIGSNEQFF.

This clonotype was detected a few times. The chain joins TRBV20-1 to TRBJ2-4, with 9 bases fitting TRBD1. The end of the DNA fits TRBJ2-7 better, so the J call may be wrong. Germline V gene data show CDR1 as DFQATT and CDR2 as SNEGSKA (reference sequence). The CDR3 has 15 residues. CDR3 nucleotide sequence: TGCAGTGCTAGAGCTAGGACAGGGGTAGGGTACGAGCAGTACTTC. It codes for CSARARTGVGYEQYF.

This chain connects TRBV7-2 to TRBJ1-1, with D hard to call. The CDR3 totals 13 residues. Deletions cut 4 bases from V and 4 bases from J, with 10 bases between. Per germline, CDR1 SGHTA and CDR2 FQGNSA. Here the CDR3 reads CASSWDWGTEAFF. Written as DNA, the CDR3 is TGTGCCAGCAGCTGGGATTGGGGCACTGAAGCTTTCTTT.

A word on this clonotype: Mismatch with germline at one junction end may stem from a read error. V gene TRBV15 combines with J gene TRBJ2-7, with D perhaps TRBD1 (5 bases). The germline V gene has CDR1 LNHNV and CDR2 YYDKDF (reference sequence). This CDR3 region has 14 residues. The DNA of the CDR3 is TGTGTCACCAGCAGAGATGGCAGGGATCACGAGCAGTACTTC. Residues: CVTSRDGRDHEQYF.

On this clonotype: An end of the junction differs from the germline gene, which may be a read error. V gene TRBV5-6 combines with J gene TRBJ2-5; tentatively, D is TRBD1 (5 bases). This CDR3 has 15 residues. Germline V gives CDR1 SGHDT, CDR2 YYEEEE. CDR3 DNA: TGTGTCAGCAGCTTGGCTACCCAGGGTAAAGAGACCCAGTACTTC. Its protein product is CVSSLATQGKETQYF.

The chain uses TRBV7-9 and TRBJ1-5, with D possibly TRBD1 on 5 matching bases. V lost 5 bases and J 3 bases, leaving 14 bases between the germline ends. The CDR3 is 15 residues long. CDR1 and CDR2 from the germline V gene are SEHNR and FQNEAQ (reference sequence). The CDR3 DNA follows: TGTGCCAGCAGCAAGTCAGGGTTGAACAATCAGCCCCAGCATTTT. Translation gives CASSKSGLNNQPQHF.

This clonotype was picked up a small number of times. The chain uses TRBV6-6 and TRBJ2-3; D gene uncertain. The CDR3 runs to 15 residues. Germline CDR1 is MNHNY and CDR2 is SVGAGI (reference sequence). V was trimmed by 1 base and J by 2 bases, leaving 10 bases between them. CDR3 DNA sequence: TGTGCCAGCAGTTACTGGACGGCCTCCACAGATACGCAGTATTTT. Its translation is CASSYWTASTDTQYF.

V gene TRBV2 combines with J gene TRBJ2-5; 7 bases agree with TRBD2. Germline assignment: CDR1 SNHLY and CDR2 FYNNEI. Trimming removed 10 bases from V and 11 bases from J; junction bases left unmatched: 22. This CDR3 has 15 residues. The CDR3 DNA sequence: TGTGCCACCAAAGCCGGGACTACCGATTACAATGAGCAGTACTTC. Translating it yields CATKAGTTDYNEQYF.

The rearrangement joins TRBV12-3 or TRBV12-4 to TRBJ1-5; 7 nucleotides agree with TRBD1. The V gene end was trimmed by 5 bases and the J gene end by 1 base; junction bases not matched to a gene: 8. This CDR3 contains 16 residues. The CDR3 coding sequence is TGTGCCAGCAGTGGACAGGCTAGGAGGAGCAATCAGCCCCAGCATTTT. Translation: CASSGQARRSNQPQHF.

The V and J genes are TRBV7-2 and TRBJ1-1; D remains ambiguous. The CDR3 length is 14 residues. The V gene's germline CDR1 is SGHTA and CDR2 FQGNSA. The V end lost 1 base, the J end lost 4 bases, and 10 bases lay between the germline ends. The CDR3 sequence: CASSLGSLGTEAFF. The CDR3 nucleotides are TGTGCCAGCAGCTTAGGTAGTTTGGGCACTGAAGCTTTCTTT.

This clonotype has ten or more counts. The chain recombines TRBV28 with TRBJ2-2; D is undetermined. Germline assignment: CDR1 MDHEN and CDR2 SYDVKM. With 6 bases removed from V and 5 bases from J, the gap between germline ends came to 7 bases. This CDR3 is built from 12 residues. CDR3 DNA: TGTGCCAGCAGCCTTCAAACCGGGGAGCTGTTTTTT. Protein: CASSLQTGELFF.

The rearrangement links TRBV18 to TRBJ2-7; 7 bases agree with TRBD1. CDR1 KGHSH and CDR2 LQKENI come from the germline V gene. Trimming cost V 1 base and J 5 bases; bases outside gene matches: 5. The CDR3 runs 14 residues. The CDR3 protein is CASSPRDRLNEQYF. The CDR3 DNA reads as TGTGCCAGCTCACCACGGGACAGACTCAACGAGCAGTACTTC.

The rearrangement links TRBV12-3 or TRBV12-4 to TRBJ2-1; D unclear. CDR3 length: 14 residues. Trimming shortened V by 3 bases and J by 5 bases, and 11 bases separated the two germline ends. The CDR3 nucleotides read TGTGCCAGCAGTTTGTGGCTGGAAAACAATGAGCAGTTCTTC. It is translated as CASSLWLENNEQFF.

This clonotype appeared a few times. This chain links TRBV19 with TRBJ1-6; weak D call: TRBD1 (6 bases). The V gene lost 10 bases and the J gene lost 7 bases, with 17 bases spanning the gap. There are 14 residues in the CDR3. Germline V lookup: CDR1 LNHDA, CDR2 SQIVND (reference sequence). The chain's CDR3 is CATQQGNENSPLHF. The CDR3 nucleotides read TGTGCCACCCAACAGGGAAATGAAAATTCACCCCTCCACTTT. Full variable domain (rest looked up from reference TRBV19 and TRBJ1-6): DGGITQSPKYLFRKEGQNVTLSCEQNLNHDAMYWYRQDPGQGLRLIYYSQIVNDFQKGDIAEGYSVSREKKESFPLTVTSAQKNPTAFYLCATQQGNENSPLHFGNGTRLTVT.

Concerning this clonotype itself: Relative to the germline gene, one junction end is altered; a read error may explain this. The chain links TRBV3-1 to TRBJ2-1; either TRBD1 or TRBD2 may fit D (5 bases each). The CDR3 contains 12 residues. Germline CDR1 reads LGHDT; CDR2 reads YNNKEL (reference sequence). The CDR3 region has the DNA TGTGCCAGCAACTTGCTGGGGGATGAACAGTTCTTC. It codes for CASNLLGDEQFF.

This clonotype showed up just a few times. The V gene is TRBV11-2, the J gene TRBJ2-3; the D gene could be TRBD1 or TRBD2 (6 bases each). This CDR3 has 14 residues. V was pared by 1 base and J by 4 bases, with 9 bases between. Germline V CDR1 and CDR2: SGHAT, FQNNGV. CDR3 residues: CASSLVRGADTQYF. CDR3 bases: TGTGCCAGCAGCTTAGTGAGGGGGGCAGATACGCAGTATTTT.

This clonotype was detected many times. V gene TRBV5-1 combines with J gene TRBJ2-1, with 11 bases fitting TRBD2. The CDR3 is 17 residues long. V dropped 2 bases and J dropped 1; count of bases not matched to a gene: 5. The germline V gene has CDR1 SGHRS and CDR2 YFSETQ. CDR3 in DNA: TGCGCCAGCAGCTTCAAGGGACTAGCGGTTTCCTACAATGAGCAGTTCTTC. Residues: CASSFKGLAVSYNEQFF.